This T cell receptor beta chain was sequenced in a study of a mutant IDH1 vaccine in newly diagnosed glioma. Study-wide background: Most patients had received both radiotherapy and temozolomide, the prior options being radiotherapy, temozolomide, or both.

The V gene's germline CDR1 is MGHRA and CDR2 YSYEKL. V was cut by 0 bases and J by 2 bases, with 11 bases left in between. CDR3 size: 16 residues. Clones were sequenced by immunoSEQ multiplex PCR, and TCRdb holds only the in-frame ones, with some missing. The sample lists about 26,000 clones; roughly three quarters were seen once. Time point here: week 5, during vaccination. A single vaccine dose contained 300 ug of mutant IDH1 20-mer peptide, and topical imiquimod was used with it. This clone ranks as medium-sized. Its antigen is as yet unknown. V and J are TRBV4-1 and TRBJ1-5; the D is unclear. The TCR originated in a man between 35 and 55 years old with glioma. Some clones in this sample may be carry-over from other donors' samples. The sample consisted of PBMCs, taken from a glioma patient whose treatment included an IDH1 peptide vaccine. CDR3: CASSQDGGIGNQPQHF. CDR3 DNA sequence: TGCGCCAGCAGCCAAGATGGCGGAATTGGCAATCAGCCCCAGCATTTT.